This TCR beta chain originates from a study of cytomegalovirus exposure and HLA in healthy donors. Study results and limitations: Follow-up analysis seemed to connect common viral pathogens with several of the most significant clusters identified. Fewer N-insertions than the 666-donor mean were reportedly shown by an Asian-associated ancestry cluster in a later analysis. In an earlier analysis, about 87% or about 30%: the productive usage of most TCR beta V segments.

A remark on this clone: Its matching antigen is unknown.

PCR primers comprised 60 Vbeta and 13 Jbeta primers. Data came from immunoSEQ multiplex PCR; TCRdb stores just in-frame clones and leaves some out. This sample carries 95,000 to 150,000 clones, 75% to 80% of them seen once, and the ten largest clones take just under 6.5%. The sample comprised PBMCs. The clonotype was recovered from a woman aged 40 to 50 in good health and CMV-seronegative.

CDR3 sequence reads: CSVDRSGETQYF. The CDR3 DNA follows: TGCAGCGTTGACCGATCGGGGGAGACCCAGTACTTC. The J gene is TRBJ2-5, the V gene TRBV29-1, with a weak D call TRBD2 (5 bases). The CDR3 is made up of 12 amino acids. The ends were cut back, 3 bases at V and 5 bases at J, with 10 bases in the middle. Germline V lookup: CDR1 SQVTM, CDR2 ANQGSEA.